This T cell receptor (beta chain) was obtained from a study of T cells in Graves' hyperthyroidism and ophthalmopathy. Study results and limitations: Ophthalmopathy was separated from stable hyperthyroidism by a 13 V-J model.

PBMCs came from less than 11 ml fresh peripheral blood. Authors of the study amplified TCR beta CDR3 regions from RNA transcripts. HTBI primers drove first-round RT-PCR of the TCR CDR3. Each CDR3 protein is one row after TCRdb ran MiXCR on the multiplex PCR reads. The sample shows about 400,000 distinct CDR3 sequences, 14% to 15% of them seen only once. CDR1 is MGHRA, CDR2 YSYEKL, per germline. V gave up 4 bases and J gave up 1 base; unmatched junction bases: 9. The CDR3 consists of 16 residues. There are a few counts of this clonotype. Its antigen is not known. The V and J genes are TRBV4-1 and TRBJ2-7; 8 bases match TRBD1. The sequence derives from a woman aged 25 to 39 with Graves' hyperthyroidism. Sequenced: blood. The CDR3 reads CASSPQGTGPSYEQYF. The CDR3 DNA is TGCGCCAGCAGCCCACAAGGGACAGGACCTTCCTACGAGCAGTACTTC.